Shown below are 11 T cell receptor beta chains from a single sample sequenced in a study of control samples from healthy donors and cancer patients. Assay used: immunoSEQ multiplex PCR; TCRdb lists only in-frame clones, some missing. Of about 120,000 clones in the sample, 89% are singletons; the top ten hold approximately 39%. Sequencing input: blood. These receptors all come from a man aged 50 to 59 in good health.

The chain links TRBV11-2 to TRBJ1-1; 7 nucleotides agree with TRBD1. V dropped 5 bases and J dropped 7; count of bases not matched to a gene: 19. Germline V lookup: CDR1 SGHAT, CDR2 FQNNGV. The CDR3 contains 17 residues. CDR3 sequence reads: CASSLFTGAGGKGEAFF. In DNA form, the CDR3 reads TGTGCCAGCAGCCTCTTTACGGGGGCAGGGGGTAAGGGTGAAGCTTTCTTT.

The chain combines TRBV2 with TRBJ2-1; D is uncertain. Germline V gives CDR1 SNHLY, CDR2 FYNNEI. The length of the CDR3 is 12 residues. The germline V and J ends were trimmed by 6 bases and 3 bases, with 6 bases remaining between them. CDR3 loop: CASRASYNEQFF. Here the CDR3 DNA reads TGTGCCAGCAGGGCCAGCTACAATGAGCAGTTCTTC.

The rearrangement uses TRBV18 and TRBJ2-2, with D hard to call. The CDR3 is 13 amino acids. CDR1 is KGHSH and CDR2 is LQKENI in the germline V gene. Trimming pared 6 bases from V and 8 bases from J, leaving 13 bases between. CDR3 in DNA: TGTGCCAGCTCCCCGTTCCCTGTTGGGGAGCTGTTTTTT. Translation: CASSPFPVGELFF.

The CDR3 DNA reads as TGTGCCTGGAAAGGACTAGCAAGGGCAGATACGCAGTATTTT. It translates to CAWKGLARADTQYF. J is TRBJ2-3 and V is TRBV30; 8 positions agree with TRBD2. This CDR3 has 14 residues. V dropped 4 bases and J dropped 4; count of bases not matched to a gene: 7. CDR1 and CDR2 from the germline V gene are GTSNPN and SVGIG (reference sequence). The variable domain in full, with the rest retrieved from reference TRBV30 and TRBJ2-3, is SQTIHQWPATLVQPVGSPLSLECTVEGTSNPNLYWYRQAAGRGLQLLFYSVGIGQISSEVPQNLSASRPQDRQFILSSKKLLLSDSGFYLCAWKGLARADTQYFGPGTRLTVL.

The chain recombines TRBV7-8 with TRBJ2-5; TRBD1 is a possible D gene (5 bases). Between the trimmed V and J ends, which lost 1 base and 1 base, there was a span of 7 bases. Germline V gene sequence: CDR1 SGHVS, CDR2 FQNEAQ. CDR3 length: 14 residues. The DNA of the CDR3 is TGTGCCAGCAGCTTAGGGGGCAGCCAAGAGACCCAGTACTTC. Protein: CASSLGGSQETQYF. Filled out from reference TRBV7-8 and TRBJ2-5, the complete variable domain reads GAGVSQSPRYKVAKRGQDVALRCDPISGHVSLFWYQQALGQGPEFLTYFQNEAQLDKSGLPSDRFFAERPEGSVSTLKIQRTQQEDSAVYLCASSLGGSQETQYFGPGTRLLVL.

This chain connects TRBV6-5 to TRBJ2-1; the match to TRBD1 covers 11 bases. Germline trimming cut 5 bases from V and 10 bases from J; bases unmatched to any gene: 10. The CDR3 has 15 amino acids. Germline V gives CDR1 MNHEY, CDR2 SVGAGI. CDR3 in amino acids: CASSPSGQGAREQFF. CDR3 sequence (DNA): TGTGCCAGCAGTCCCTCAGGACAGGGGGCACGGGAGCAGTTCTTC.

The gene calls are TRBV11-1 and TRBJ1-1; D is ambiguous. CDR1 and CDR2 from the germline V gene are SGHAT and FQDESV (reference sequence). CDR3 length equals 14 residues. V lost 5 bases and J lost 11, with 21 bases in between. CDR3 nucleotides: TGTGCCAGCAGCCCCTGGCCCTCTCAAGGGCCGGCTTTCTTT. It encodes CASSPWPSQGPAFF.

The sample holds many counts of this clone. The chain has TRBV7-9 and TRBJ1-1, with D uncertain. Trimming removed 1 base at V and 0 bases at J, with 12 bases between. From germline, CDR1 is SEHNR and CDR2 FQNEAQ (reference sequence). CDR3 length: 16 residues. The CDR3 here is CASSLGRLGMNTEAFF. The CDR3 nucleotides are TGTGCCAGCAGCTTAGGGAGGCTAGGAATGAACACTGAAGCTTTCTTT.

Written as DNA, the CDR3 is TGCAGCGTTGATACAGAGGACAGGGATGGTGGCTACACCTTC. It codes for CSVDTEDRDGGYTF. The V gene is TRBV29-1, the J gene TRBJ1-2; 8 positions match TRBD1. V gave up 3 bases and J gave up 7 bases; unmatched junction bases: 10. CDR3 length equals 14 residues. Germline CDR1 reads SQVTM; CDR2 reads ANQGSEA.

The V and J genes are TRBV5-5 and TRBJ2-7, with D perhaps matching TRBD1 (5 bases). Germline V lookup: CDR1 SGHKS, CDR2 YYEKEE (reference sequence). CDR3 length: 15 residues. V lost 4 bases and J lost 0, with 14 bases in between. Here the CDR3 DNA reads TGTGCCAGCAGCCAACCGGACATACTCTCCTACGAGCAGTACTTC. This gives the protein CASSQPDILSYEQYF. Looking up the rest from reference TRBV5-5 and TRBJ2-7 gives the full variable domain: DAGVTQSPTHLIKTRGQQVTLRCSPISGHKSVSWYQQVLGQGPQFIFQYYEKEERGRGNFPDRFSARQFPNYSSELNVNALLLGDSALYLCASSQPDILSYEQYFGPGTRLTVT.

V usage is TRBV2 and J usage is TRBJ1-3; D unresolved. Trimming removed 1 base at V and 8 bases at J, with 18 bases between. This CDR3 spans 16 amino acids. Germline V gene data show CDR1 as SNHLY and CDR2 as FYNNEI. The CDR3 DNA sequence: TGTGCCAGCAGTGAAGGGGCCACGGTGGGAGGTGACACCATATATTTT. Translation gives CASSEGATVGGDTIYF.